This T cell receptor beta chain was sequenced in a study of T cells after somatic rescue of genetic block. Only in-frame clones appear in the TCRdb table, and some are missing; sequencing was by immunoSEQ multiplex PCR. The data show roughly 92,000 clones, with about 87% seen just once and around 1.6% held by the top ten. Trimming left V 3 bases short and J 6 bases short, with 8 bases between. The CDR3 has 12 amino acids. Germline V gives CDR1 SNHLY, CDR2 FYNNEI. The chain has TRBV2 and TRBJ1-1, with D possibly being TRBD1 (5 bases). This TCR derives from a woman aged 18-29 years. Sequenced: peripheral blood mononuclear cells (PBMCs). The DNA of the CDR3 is TGTGCCAGCAGTGACCGGGGCGCTGAAGCTTTCTTT. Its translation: CASSDRGAEAFF.